Below are 13 T cell receptor beta chains sequenced from a single sample in a study of blood T cell repertoires in COVID-19. The method was immunoSEQ multiplex PCR; TCRdb's version includes in-frame clones alone and lacks a portion of them. The sample yields some 150,000 clones, roughly 85% seen once. The specimen sequenced was peripheral blood. The origin of the receptors is a woman aged 55-69 years with COVID-19, enrolled during active disease.

The sample holds one count of this clone. CDR3 nucleotide sequence: TGTGCCAGCAGCGAGATAGCGGGGGGGGGCACAGATACGCAGTATTTT. Residues: CASSEIAGGGTDTQYF. This chain uses TRBV5-4 with TRBJ2-3; TRBD2 aligns across 11 bases. The CDR3 runs to 16 residues. With V trimmed by 4 bases and J by 1 base, 5 bases remained unmatched. CDR1 and CDR2 from the germline V gene are SGHNT and YYREEE (reference sequence).

The chain employs TRBV18 and TRBJ1-1; D remains unclear. Germline V gene data show CDR1 as KGHSH and CDR2 as LQKENI. Trimming removed 3 bases at V and 1 base at J, with 9 bases between. The CDR3 is 14 residues long. The CDR3: CASSPYQENTEAFF. In nucleotides, the CDR3 is TGTGCCAGCTCACCCTACCAGGAGAACACTGAAGCTTTCTTT.

This clone was observed a handful of times. The chain is built from TRBV19 and TRBJ1-6; TRBD1 agrees at 10 bases. CDR3 length equals 16 residues. The junction had 11 bases not matched to a gene; V was cut back by 6 bases and J by 9 bases. CDR1 and CDR2 from the germline V gene are LNHDA and SQIVND (reference sequence). The CDR3 sequence is CASRNHYGTGVSPLHF. CDR3 nucleotide sequence: TGTGCCAGTAGGAACCATTACGGGACAGGGGTTTCACCCCTCCACTTT.

The chain uses TRBV28 and TRBJ1-1; D is perhaps TRBD1 (6 bases). The CDR3 is made up of 14 amino acids. With 3 bases removed from V and 4 bases from J, the gap between germline ends came to 12 bases. The germline CDR1 and CDR2 sequences are MDHEN and SYDVKM. The chain's CDR3 is CASSFFDRTTEAFF. The DNA of the CDR3 is TGTGCCAGCAGTTTTTTCGACAGGACCACTGAAGCTTTCTTT.

The genes are TRBV2 and TRBJ2-5; possibly TRBD2 for D (6 bases). Trimming took off 6 bases at V and 5 bases at J, with 16 bases between the two ends. Germline-derived CDR1 and CDR2 are SNHLY and FYNNEI. The CDR3 has 14 residues. CDR3 sequence reads: CASSQEGFVETQYF. The CDR3 coding sequence is TGTGCCAGCAGCCAGGAGGGATTTGTGGAGACCCAGTACTTC. Full variable domain (missing parts from reference TRBV2 and TRBJ2-5): EPEVTQTPSHQVTQMGQEVILRCVPISNHLYFYWYRQILGQKVEFLVSFYNNEISEKSEIFDDQFSVERPDGSNFTLKIRSTKLEDSAMYFCASSQEGFVETQYFGPGTRLLVL.

The DNA for the CDR3 is TGTGCCAGCAGCACCAAAGACAGGCAGAGGAGAGGTGGCTACACCTTC. Protein sequence: CASSTKDRQRRGGYTF. The chain is built from TRBV21-1 and TRBJ1-2; the table's D call of TRBD1 was not tested on the DNA. TRBV21-1 has pseudogene status. The CDR3 covers 16 residues.

This chain connects TRBV7-3 to TRBJ1-2; D possibly corresponds to TRBD1 (5 bases). From germline, CDR1 is SGHTA and CDR2 FQGTGA. CDR3 length: 16 residues. Trimming removed 1 base from V and 6 bases from J, with 18 bases in between. In DNA, the CDR3 is TGTGCCAGCAGCTTAAGCTCAACAGGATCTTCGAATGGCTACACCTTC. Its protein product is CASSLSSTGSSNGYTF.

The chain employs TRBV19 and TRBJ1-6; 7 bases line up with TRBD1. The CDR3 spans 13 residues. V dropped 9 bases and J dropped 4; count of bases not matched to a gene: 3. CDR1 is LNHDA and CDR2 is SQIVND in the germline V gene (reference sequence). The CDR3 bases are TGTGCCAGCCAGGGACAGTATAATTCACCCCTCCACTTT. Protein: CASQGQYNSPLHF.

The table lists this clone with a few counts. This sequence joins TRBV4-1 and TRBJ2-7; maybe TRBD1 (6 bases). CDR1 and CDR2 from the germline V gene are MGHRA and YSYEKL. The CDR3 extends over 17 amino acids. Trimming cost V 1 base and J 0 bases, with 16 bases left between them. CDR3 residues: CASSQGLQDRGSYEQYF. CDR3 bases: TGCGCCAGCAGCCAAGGGCTGCAGGACAGAGGCTCCTACGAGCAGTACTTC.

The J gene is TRBJ2-1, the V gene TRBV25-1, with 9 bases lining up with TRBD1. CDR1 and CDR2 (germline): MGHDK, SYGVNS. V shed 2 bases and J 4 bases; nucleotides not matched to a gene: 9. The CDR3 spans 17 residues. CDR3 bases: TGTGCCAGCAGTGAACTTCCCGGGACAGGGAGGTACAATGAGCAGTTCTTC. This gives the protein CASSELPGTGRYNEQFF.

The chain uses TRBV5-1 and TRBJ2-5; D uncertain. The CDR3 runs 15 residues. Germline assignment: CDR1 SGHRS and CDR2 YFSETQ. Trimming pared 0 bases from V and 2 bases from J, leaving 11 bases between. The CDR3 bases are TGCGCCAGCAGCTTGGCGATCAAGCAACAAGAGACCCAGTACTTC. This gives the protein CASSLAIKQQETQYF.

This chain joins TRBV12-3 or TRBV12-4 and TRBJ1-2, with D perhaps TRBD1 (6 bases). The CDR3 is made up of 12 amino acids. The V end was cut by 3 bases, the J end by 7 bases, with 9 bases between. This CDR3 reads CASSLGARGYTF. CDR3 bases: TGTGCCAGCAGTTTGGGGGCTCGTGGCTACACCTTC.

This clone was seen once. The chain has TRBV11-3 and TRBJ2-1, with D uncertain. Trimming took off 5 bases at V and 9 bases at J, with 14 bases between the two ends. The CDR3 has 13 residues. Germline values: CDR1 SGHNT, CDR2 YENEEA. Here the CDR3 reads CASSPLARSEQFF. The CDR3, as DNA: TGTGCCAGCAGCCCCCTCGCGAGGAGTGAGCAGTTCTTC.